A selection of T cell receptor beta chains follows, all from one sample in a study of cytomegalovirus exposure and HLA in healthy donors. Produced via immunoSEQ multiplex PCR; TCRdb's table is partial and in-frame only. Its table records about 100,000 clones. The sample taken for sequencing was PBMCs. The source of these receptors is a girl aged 10 to 17 in good health and CMV-seropositive. Each CDR3 is given with its conserved first and last residue. A D gene is named only where the DNA matches it firmly.

v_gene	d_gene	j_gene	CDR3aa	CDR3nt
TRBV27	-	TRBJ1-6	CASSLSWGPGSPLHF	TGTGCCAGCAGTTTATCATGGGGGCCGGGTTCACCCCTCCACTTT
TRBV27	TRBD1	TRBJ1-5	CASSPDRANQPQHF	TGTGCCAGCAGTCCGGACAGGGCGAATCAGCCCCAGCATTTT
TRBV30	-	TRBJ1-4	CAWTGGEKLFF	TGTGCCTGGACCGGAGGGGAAAAACTGTTTTTT
TRBV11-1	-	TRBJ1-6	CASSLGGPWSPLHF	TGTGCCAGCAGCTTAGGAGGGCCGTGGTCACCCCTCCACTTT
TRBV28	TRBD1	TRBJ2-3	CASSPGQPTDTQYF	TGTGCCAGCAGTCCGGGACAGCCAACAGATACGCAGTATTTT
TRBV5-1	TRBD1	TRBJ1-3	CASSLDRASGNTIYF	TGCGCCAGCAGCCTCGACAGGGCTTCAGGAAACACCATATATTTT
TRBV7-2	-	TRBJ1-5	CASSFGRRNQPQHF	TGTGCCAGCAGCTTCGGGAGACGCAATCAGCCCCAGCATTTT
TRBV4-1	-	TRBJ2-1	CASSQGGGYNEQFF	TGCGCCAGCAGCCAAGGGGGCGGATACAATGAGCAGTTCTTC
TRBV10-1	TRBD2	TRBJ2-5	CASTESRTSGGEETQYF	TGCGCCAGCACCGAAAGCCGGACTAGCGGGGGGGAAGAGACCCAGTACTTC
TRBV9	TRBD2	TRBJ2-3	CASSLTAGGTDTQYF	TGTGCCAGCAGCCTTACAGCGGGGGGCACAGATACGCAGTATTTT
TRBV7-6	TRBD2	TRBJ2-5	CASSQSGGETQYF	TGTGCCAGCAGCCAGAGCGGGGGGGAGACCCAGTACTTC
TRBV18	TRBD2	TRBJ2-7	CASAQLAGGPNYEQYF	TGTGCCAGCGCGCAACTAGCGGGGGGGCCCAACTACGAGCAGTACTTC
TRBV7-2	TRBD1	TRBJ1-4	CASRSPGTANEKLFF	TGTGCCAGCAGATCTCCCGGGACAGCTAATGAAAAACTGTTTTTT
TRBV30	-	TRBJ1-2	CAWKFWGPPNYGYTF	TGTGCCTGGAAGTTTTGGGGGCCCCCTAACTATGGCTACACCTTC
TRBV5-1	TRBD1	TRBJ2-2	CASSINRGAGGELFF	TGCGCCAGCAGCATTAACAGGGGCGCCGGCGGGGAGCTGTTTTTT
TRBV19	-	TRBJ1-4	CASSIRGATNEKLFF	TGTGCCAGTAGTATAAGGGGTGCAACTAATGAAAAACTGTTTTTT
TRBV10-3	TRBD1	TRBJ1-2	CAIQDRDYGYTF	TGTGCCATCCAGGACAGGGACTATGGCTACACCTTC
TRBV4-3	TRBD2	TRBJ2-2	CASSLTSGGLMNTGELFF	TGCGCCAGCAGCTTGACTAGCGGGGGTTTAATGAACACCGGGGAGCTGTTTTTT
TRBV6-6	-	TRBJ1-2	CASSTDSSYGYTF	TGTGCCAGCAGTACTGACAGTAGCTATGGCTACACCTTC
TRBV19	-	TRBJ1-2	CASSGASAGGYTF	TGTGCCAGTAGTGGAGCAAGTGCCGGGGGCTACACCTTC
TRBV9	-	TRBJ1-1	CASSVNQGEAFF	TGTGCCAGCAGCGTCAACCAGGGTGAAGCTTTCTTT
TRBV5-4	-	TRBJ2-2	CASSFRQTNTGELFF	TGTGCCAGCAGCTTTCGACAGACGAACACCGGGGAGCTGTTTTTT
TRBV5-6	TRBD1	TRBJ2-2	CASTPLQGANGELFF	TGTGCCAGCACCCCGCTACAGGGGGCTAACGGGGAGCTGTTTTTT
TRBV14	TRBD1	TRBJ1-5	CASSRQGYRNQPQHF	TGTGCCAGCAGTCGACAGGGGTATAGGAATCAGCCCCAGCATTTT
TRBV18	TRBD1	TRBJ1-1	CASSPDRAGTEAFF	TGTGCCAGCTCTCCGGACAGGGCGGGCACTGAAGCTTTCTTT
TRBV12-5	-	TRBJ1-2	CASGFMGSTRGYTF	TGTGCTAGTGGTTTTATGGGCTCTACTCGTGGCTACACCTTC
TRBV7-6	-	TRBJ2-3	CASSFSPVTDTQYF	TGTGCCAGCAGCTTCTCCCCGGTAACAGATACGCAGTATTTT
TRBV7-6	-	TRBJ2-3	CASSLPLEKDTQYF	TGTGCCAGCAGCTTGCCCCTAGAGAAAGATACGCAGTATTTT
TRBV6-5	-	TRBJ1-5	CASSRTVSNQPQHF	TGTGCCAGCAGTCGGACAGTTAGCAATCAGCCCCAGCATTTT
TRBV5-4	TRBD1	TRBJ2-7	CASSLDTGGVRPYEQYF	TGTGCCAGCAGCTTGGATACAGGGGGCGTAAGGCCCTACGAGCAGTACTTC
TRBV15	-	TRBJ1-2	CATSRDAQVNYGYTF	TGTGCCACCAGCAGAGATGCCCAGGTTAACTATGGCTACACCTTC
TRBV6-1	TRBD1	TRBJ2-7	CASSRDRGLYQYF	TGTGCCAGCAGCCGGGACAGGGGTTTGTATCAGTACTTC
TRBV4-3	-	TRBJ1-5	CASSQEPPGIGNQPQHF	TGCGCCAGCAGCCAAGAACCCCCCGGGATAGGCAATCAGCCCCAGCATTTT
TRBV19	-	TRBJ1-2	CASSSQGEGYTF	TGTGCCAGTAGTTCACAGGGCGAAGGCTACACCTTC
TRBV27	-	TRBJ2-3	CASSPALGGALDTQYF	TGTGCCAGCAGTCCCGCTTTGGGGGGGGCCTTAGATACGCAGTATTTT
TRBV7-9	TRBD1	TRBJ2-3	CASSSGTGGQTDTQYF	TGTGCCAGCAGCTCAGGGACAGGGGGTCAAACAGATACGCAGTATTTT
TRBV7-2	-	TRBJ1-5	CASSLVHGSGNQPQHF	TGTGCCAGCAGCTTAGTGCACGGGTCCGGGAATCAGCCCCAGCATTTT
TRBV9	-	TRBJ2-7	CASSVAQEQYF	TGTGCCAGCAGCGTAGCACAGGAGCAGTACTTC
TRBV5-7	-	TRBJ2-3	CASMNVCVSKSTDTQYF	TGTGCCAGCATGAACGTGTGTGTGTCTAAGTCGACAGATACGCAGTATTTT
TRBV25-1	-	TRBJ2-1	CASSGRGNEQFF	TGTGCCAGCAGTGGCAGGGGCAATGAGCAGTTCTTC
TRBV9	-	TRBJ1-2	CASQGPNYGYTF	TGTGCCAGTCAGGGGCCTAACTATGGCTACACCTTC
TRBV30	-	TRBJ1-1	CAWRGLGPLTYPNTEAFF	TGTGCCTGGAGGGGGCTAGGTCCTCTCACTTATCCAAACACTGAAGCTTTCTTT
TRBV19	-	TRBJ1-5	CASSIGEAPGNQPQHF	TGTGCCAGTAGTATAGGCGAGGCGCCGGGCAATCAGCCCCAGCATTTT
TRBV9	-	TRBJ1-2	CASSGDSPGFWGYTF	TGTGCCAGCAGCGGAGACAGCCCAGGTTTTTGGGGCTACACCTTC
TRBV4-1	-	TRBJ1-5	CASSQETRPLEPQHF	TGCGCCAGCAGCCAAGAGACCAGGCCACTGGAGCCCCAGCATTTT
TRBV13	-	TRBJ2-1	CASRIFRVSEQFF	TGTGCCAGCAGGATCTTCAGGGTATCTGAGCAGTTCTTC
TRBV12-5	-	TRBJ2-1	CASGFSWGLWNEQFF	TGTGCTAGTGGTTTTTCTTGGGGGCTGTGGAATGAGCAGTTCTTC